This T cell receptor beta chain stems from a study of T cell changes during pregnancy in multiple sclerosis (dated by TCRdb to about 2019). In the study overall: The study examined how the T cell repertoire changed over the course of pregnancy in women with multiple sclerosis.

A word on this clone: Its target antigen remains unknown. Base qualities are not recorded, but no much larger clone differs from it by a single base.

The junction shows trimming of 7 bases on V and 2 bases on J, and the gene matches do not reach 4 bases of it. The germline V gene specifies MDHEN as CDR1 and SYDVKM as CDR2. From its cysteine to its phenylalanine, the CDR3 spans 14 amino acids. Only the CDR3 region is kept as DNA, spanning 42 bases read in frame from base 1. To prepare the library, the immunoSEQ multiplex PCR assay was applied. Drawn from immuneACCESS, this table holds only the in-frame rearrangements with V and J called that TCRdb kept. Clones are partly lost; checked studies trace under half to an unresolved V gene and leave the rest unexplained. This sample has approximately 57,000 clones in its table, and around 90% of those were observed once. About 3.7% of the sample is taken by the ten largest.

The V and J genes are TRBV28 and TRBJ2-7, with 11 bases aligning to TRBD2. The TCR was taken from a female donor in good health, enrolled as a control in a pregnancy study. The source material was peripheral blood, sampled after pregnancy. CDR3 region: CASTETSGAYEQYF. The bases are TGTGCCAGCACTGAGACTAGCGGGGCCTACGAGCAGTACTTC.